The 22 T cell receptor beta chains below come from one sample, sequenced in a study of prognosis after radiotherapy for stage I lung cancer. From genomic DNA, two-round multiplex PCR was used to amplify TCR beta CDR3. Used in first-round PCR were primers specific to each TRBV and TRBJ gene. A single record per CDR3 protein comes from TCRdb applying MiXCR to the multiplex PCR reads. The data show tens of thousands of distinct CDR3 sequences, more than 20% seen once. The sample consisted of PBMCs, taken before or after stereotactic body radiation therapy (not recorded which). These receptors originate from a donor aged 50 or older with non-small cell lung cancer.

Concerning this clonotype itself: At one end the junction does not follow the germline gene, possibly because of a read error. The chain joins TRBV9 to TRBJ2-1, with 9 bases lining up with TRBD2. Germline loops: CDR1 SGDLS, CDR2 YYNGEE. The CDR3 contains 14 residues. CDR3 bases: TGTGACAGCAGCGGGGGGATCTCCTACAATGAGCAGTTCTTC. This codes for CDSSGGISYNEQFF.

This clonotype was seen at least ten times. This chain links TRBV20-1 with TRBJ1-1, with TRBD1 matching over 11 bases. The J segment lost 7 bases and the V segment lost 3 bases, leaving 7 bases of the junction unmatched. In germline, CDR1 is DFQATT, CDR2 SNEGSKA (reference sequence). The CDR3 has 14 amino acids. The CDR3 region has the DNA TGCAGTGCTAGTAGGCCCGGGACAGGGGGTGAAGCTTTCTTT. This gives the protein CSASRPGTGGEAFF.

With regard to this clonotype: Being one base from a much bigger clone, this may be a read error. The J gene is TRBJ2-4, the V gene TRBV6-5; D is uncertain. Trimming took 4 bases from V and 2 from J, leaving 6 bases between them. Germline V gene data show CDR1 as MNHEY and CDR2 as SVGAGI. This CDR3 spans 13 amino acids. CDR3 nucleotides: TGTGCCAGCAGTTCAGCAACCAAAAACATTCAGTACTTC. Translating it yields CASSSATKNIQYF.

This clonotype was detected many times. This CDR3 reads CASSTGDRVDEQFF. In nucleotides, the CDR3 is TGTGCCAGCAGTACCGGGGACAGGGTTGATGAGCAGTTCTTC. The chain joins TRBV7-9 to TRBJ2-1; 9 bases line up with TRBD1. The CDR3 spans 14 residues. The germline V gene encodes CDR1 SEHNR and CDR2 FQNEAQ (reference sequence). Trimming cost V 6 bases and J 8 bases; bases outside gene matches: 8.

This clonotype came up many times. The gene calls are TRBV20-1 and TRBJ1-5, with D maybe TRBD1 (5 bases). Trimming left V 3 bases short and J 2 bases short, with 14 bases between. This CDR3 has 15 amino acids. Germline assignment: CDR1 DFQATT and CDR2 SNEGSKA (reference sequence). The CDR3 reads CSASSLGEGNQPQHF. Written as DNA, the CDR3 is TGCAGTGCTAGCAGCCTAGGGGAGGGCAATCAGCCCCAGCATTTT.

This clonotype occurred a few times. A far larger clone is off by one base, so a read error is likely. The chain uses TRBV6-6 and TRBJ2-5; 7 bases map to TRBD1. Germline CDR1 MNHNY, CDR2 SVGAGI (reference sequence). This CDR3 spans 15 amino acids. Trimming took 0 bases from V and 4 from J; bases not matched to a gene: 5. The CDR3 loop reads CASSYSPGQIETQYF. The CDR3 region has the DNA TGTGCCAGCAGTTACTCGCCGGGACAGATAGAGACCCAGTACTTC.

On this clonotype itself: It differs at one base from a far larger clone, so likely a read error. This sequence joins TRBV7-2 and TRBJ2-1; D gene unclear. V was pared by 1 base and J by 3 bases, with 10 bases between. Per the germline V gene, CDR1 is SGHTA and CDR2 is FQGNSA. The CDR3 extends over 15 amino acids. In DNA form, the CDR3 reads TGTGCCAGCAGCTTAGGTTGGATAGACTACAATGAGCAGTTCTTC. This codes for CASSLGWIDYNEQFF.

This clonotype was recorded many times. In nucleotides, the CDR3 is TGCAGTGCTAGAGATGGCTATGAAGCTTTCTTT. Protein sequence: CSARDGYEAFF. The chain employs TRBV20-1 and TRBJ1-1; D not resolved. Deletions cut 0 bases from V and 7 bases from J, with 6 bases between. The CDR3 is 11 residues long. Germline assignment: CDR1 DFQATT and CDR2 SNEGSKA (reference sequence).

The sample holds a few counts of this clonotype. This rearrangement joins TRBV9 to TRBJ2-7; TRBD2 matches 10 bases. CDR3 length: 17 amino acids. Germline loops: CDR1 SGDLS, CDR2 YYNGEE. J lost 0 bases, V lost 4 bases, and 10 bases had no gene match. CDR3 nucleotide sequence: TGTGCCAGCAGCTCCCCGATAGCGGGGGGAAGCTCCTACGAGCAGTACTTC. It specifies CASSSPIAGGSSYEQYF.

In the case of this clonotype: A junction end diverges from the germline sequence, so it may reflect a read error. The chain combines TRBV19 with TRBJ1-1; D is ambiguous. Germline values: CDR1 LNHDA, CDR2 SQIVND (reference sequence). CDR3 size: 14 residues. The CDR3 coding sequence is TGTGCCAGTAATATAGATCTCTTTGGCGGGGAAGCTTTCTTC. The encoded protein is CASNIDLFGGEAFF. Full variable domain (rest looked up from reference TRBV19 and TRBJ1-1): DGGITQSPKYLFRKEGQNVTLSCEQNLNHDAMYWYRQDPGQGLRLIYYSQIVNDFQKGDIAEGYSVSREKKESFPLTVTSAQKNPTAFYLCASNIDLFGGEAFFGQGTRLTVV.

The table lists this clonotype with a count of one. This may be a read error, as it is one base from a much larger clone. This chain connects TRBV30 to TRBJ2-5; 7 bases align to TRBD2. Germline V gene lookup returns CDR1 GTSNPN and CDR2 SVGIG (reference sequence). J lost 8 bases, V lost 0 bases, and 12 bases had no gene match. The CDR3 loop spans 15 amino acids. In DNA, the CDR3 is TGTGCCTGGAGTGTAGAGGGAGGGGCGCAGGATACCCAGTACTTC. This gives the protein CAWSVEGGAQDTQYF. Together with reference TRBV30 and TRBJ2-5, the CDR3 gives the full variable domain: SQTIHQWPATLVQPVGSPLSLECTVEGTSNPNLYWYRQAAGRGLQLLFYSVGIGQISSEVPQNLSASRPQDRQFILSSKKLLLSDSGFYLCAWSVEGGAQDTQYFGPGTRLLVL.

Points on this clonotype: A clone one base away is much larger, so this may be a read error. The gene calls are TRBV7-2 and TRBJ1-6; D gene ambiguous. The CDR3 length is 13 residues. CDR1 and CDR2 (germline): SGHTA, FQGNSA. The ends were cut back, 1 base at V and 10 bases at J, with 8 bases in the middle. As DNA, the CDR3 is TGTGCCAGCAGCTTAGACTTGGACTCACCCCTCCACTTT. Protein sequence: CASSLDLDSPLHF.

DNA for the CDR3: TGTGCCAGAAGCCAACGGCTAGCCAGGGACATTCAGTACTTC. It encodes CARSQRLARDIQYF. The rearrangement links TRBV7-2 to TRBJ2-4; the D gene could be TRBD1 or TRBD2 (5 bases each). Trimming left V 9 bases short and J 8 bases short, with 20 bases between. The CDR3 has 14 amino acids. Germline V CDR1 and CDR2: SGHTA, FQGNSA.

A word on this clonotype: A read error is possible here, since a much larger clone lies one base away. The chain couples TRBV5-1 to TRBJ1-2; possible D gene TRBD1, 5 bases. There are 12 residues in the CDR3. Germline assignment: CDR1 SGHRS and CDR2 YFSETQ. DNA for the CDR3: TGCGCGTCGTTTGGGGCTGCGGGTGGCTACGCCTTC. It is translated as CASFGAAGGYAF. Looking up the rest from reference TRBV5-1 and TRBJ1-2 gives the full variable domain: KAGVTQTPRYLIKTRGQQVTLSCSPISGHRSVSWYQQTPGQGLQFLFEYFSETQRNKGNFPGRFSGRQFSNSRSEMNVSTLELGDSALYLCASFGAAGGYAFGSGTRLTVV.

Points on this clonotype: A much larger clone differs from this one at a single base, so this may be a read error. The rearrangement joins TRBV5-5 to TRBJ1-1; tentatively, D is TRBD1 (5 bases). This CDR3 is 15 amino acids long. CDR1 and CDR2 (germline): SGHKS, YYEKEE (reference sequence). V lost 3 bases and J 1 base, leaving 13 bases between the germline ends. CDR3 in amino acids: CASSSSTGQNTEAFF. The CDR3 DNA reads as TGTGCCAGCAGCTCTAGCACAGGCCAGAACACTGAAGCTTTCTTT.

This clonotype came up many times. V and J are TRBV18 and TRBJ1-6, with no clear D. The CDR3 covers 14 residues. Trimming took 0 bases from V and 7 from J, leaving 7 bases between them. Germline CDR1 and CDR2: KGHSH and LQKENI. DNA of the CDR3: TGTGCCAGCTCACCACCCCCCGCAAATTCACCCCTCCACTTT. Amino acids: CASSPPPANSPLHF. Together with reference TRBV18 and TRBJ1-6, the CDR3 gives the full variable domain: NAGVMQNPRHLVRRRGQEARLRCSPMKGHSHVYWYRQLPEEGLKFMVYLQKENIIDESGMPKERFSAEFPKEGPSILRIQQVVRGDSAAYFCASSPPPANSPLHFGNGTRLTVT.

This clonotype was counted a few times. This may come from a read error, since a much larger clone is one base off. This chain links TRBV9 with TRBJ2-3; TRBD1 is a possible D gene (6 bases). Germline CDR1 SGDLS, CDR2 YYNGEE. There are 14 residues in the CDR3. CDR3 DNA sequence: TGTGTCAGCAGCGTAGGCAGGGGAACAGATACGCAGTATTTT. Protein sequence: CVSSVGRGTDTQYF.

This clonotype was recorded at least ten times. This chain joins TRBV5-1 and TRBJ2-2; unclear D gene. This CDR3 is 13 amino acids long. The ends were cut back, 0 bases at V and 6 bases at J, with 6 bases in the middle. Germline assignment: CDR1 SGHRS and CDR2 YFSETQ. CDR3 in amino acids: CASSLALSGELFF. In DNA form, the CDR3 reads TGCGCCAGCAGCTTGGCCCTTTCCGGGGAGCTGTTTTTT.

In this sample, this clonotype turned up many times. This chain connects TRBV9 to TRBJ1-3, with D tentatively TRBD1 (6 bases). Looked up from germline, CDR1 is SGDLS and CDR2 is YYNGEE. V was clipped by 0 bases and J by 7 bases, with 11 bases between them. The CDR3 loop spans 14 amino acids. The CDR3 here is CASSVEDSGNTIYF. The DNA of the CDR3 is TGTGCCAGCAGCGTAGAGGACAGCGGGAACACCATATATTTT.

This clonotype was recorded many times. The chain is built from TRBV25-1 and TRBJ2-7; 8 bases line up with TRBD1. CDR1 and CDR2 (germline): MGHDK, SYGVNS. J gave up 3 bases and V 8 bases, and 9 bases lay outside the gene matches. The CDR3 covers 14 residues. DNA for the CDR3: TGTGCCAGCCTGGCGACAGGGGCGAACTACGAGCAGTACTTC. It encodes CASLATGANYEQYF.

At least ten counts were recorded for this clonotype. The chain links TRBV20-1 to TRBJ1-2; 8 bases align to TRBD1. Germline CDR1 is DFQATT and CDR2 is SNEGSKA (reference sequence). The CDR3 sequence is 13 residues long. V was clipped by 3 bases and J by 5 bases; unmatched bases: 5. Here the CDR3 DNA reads TGCAGTGCTAGCGACACAGGGGGGTATGGCTACACCTTC. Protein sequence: CSASDTGGYGYTF.

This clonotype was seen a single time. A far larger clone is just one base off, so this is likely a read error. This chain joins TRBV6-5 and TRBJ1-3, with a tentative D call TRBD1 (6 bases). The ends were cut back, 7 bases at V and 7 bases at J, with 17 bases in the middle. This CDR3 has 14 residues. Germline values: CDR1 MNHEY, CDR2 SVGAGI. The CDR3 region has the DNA TGTGCCAGCACGGACAGTCCGACCGGGAACACCATATATTTT. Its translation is CASTDSPTGNTIYF.